This T cell receptor beta chain was retrieved from a study of regulatory T cells in long-lasting Graves disease. The time point here: newly diagnosed GD, antithyroid drugs for less than 3 months. The TCR library used RNA extracted from PBMCs. Building of the TCR beta libraries involved iRepertoire HTBI primers and Arm-PCR of CDR3 regions. TCRdb reprocessed the multiplex PCR reads with MiXCR, giving one entry per CDR3 protein. The sample lists around 400,000 distinct CDR3 sequences; over 12% were seen once. CDR1 and CDR2 (germline): SGHTA, FQGNSA. CDR3 length: 16 residues. Trimming stripped 1 base from V and 1 base from J, with 14 bases between. This clonotype occurred many times. The same specimen was also included in a second study, on T cells in Graves' hyperthyroidism and ophthalmopathy.

V usage is TRBV7-2 and J usage is TRBJ2-7; the D gene is possibly TRBD2 (6 bases). This receptor was taken from a woman aged 40 to 49 with Graves disease. The sample consisted of peripheral blood mononuclear cells (PBMCs), taken at new diagnosis, from a patient treated with antithyroid drugs. CDR3 residues: CASSLGGGIGSYEQYF. CDR3 nucleotides: TGTGCCAGCAGCTTAGGGGGCGGGATAGGTTCCTACGAGCAGTACTTC.